The 19 T cell receptor beta chains below were found in one sample sequenced in a study of identical twins. MiXCR was run by TCRdb on the 5' RACE reads, yielding one entry per CDR3 protein. This repertoire shows just under 650,000 distinct CDR3 sequences, roughly 7.1% found once; its top ten account for about 1.5%. This same sample was also part of a study on yellow fever vaccine responses in identical twins.

The specimen sequenced was PBMCs. The source of these receptors is a woman under 30 in good health.

This chain links TRBV2 with TRBJ2-7; D perhaps matches TRBD1 (6 bases). The CDR3 length is 15 residues. Germline CDR1 SNHLY, CDR2 FYNNEI. Trimming shortened V by 6 bases and J by 2 bases, and 17 bases separated the two germline ends. CDR3 DNA sequence: TGTGCCAGCAGCCTAGGCAGGGGTTACACCTACGAGCAGTACGTC. As protein: CASSLGRGYTYEQYV.

This chain joins TRBV28 and TRBJ2-6; D uncertain. Germline lookup yields CDR1 MDHEN and CDR2 SYDVKM. The CDR3 runs to 14 residues. Trimming took off 10 bases at V and 0 bases at J, with 10 bases between the two ends. In DNA form, the CDR3 reads TGTGCCACCAAAGAAGACTCTGGGGCCAACGTCCTGACTTTC. Amino acids: CATKEDSGANVLTF.

This clonotype has just a few counts. The V and J genes are TRBV24-1 and TRBJ2-3; no clear D gene. Germline loops: CDR1 KGHDR, CDR2 SFDVKD. This CDR3 region has 15 residues. Trimming took off 5 bases at V and 2 bases at J, with 13 bases between the two ends. The CDR3 coding sequence is TGTGCCACCAGTGGGGATAGCCGATACACAGATACGCAGTATTTT. Translating gives CATSGDSRYTDTQYF.

The rearrangement uses TRBV5-1 and TRBJ2-7, with 7 bases lining up with TRBD1. The length of the CDR3 is 17 residues. V was clipped by 0 bases and J by 0 bases; unmatched bases: 9. CDR1 and CDR2 (germline): SGHRS, YFSETQ. CDR3 sequence reads: CASSLGSTQGLSYEQYF. The CDR3 region has the DNA TGCGCCAGCAGCTTGGGGTCGACACAGGGGCTCTCCTACGAGCAGTACTTC.

V is TRBV14 and J is TRBJ2-7; 9 nucleotides line up with TRBD1. Germline V gives CDR1 SGHDN, CDR2 FVKESK. V shed 3 bases and J 2 bases; nucleotides not matched to a gene: 5. This CDR3 is built from 15 residues. The CDR3 DNA follows: TGTGCCAGCAGCCACGAGGACAGGGGTCCCTACGAGCAGTACTTC. It codes for CASSHEDRGPYEQYF.

This clonotype was recorded at least ten times. J is TRBJ2-7 and V is TRBV5-1; TRBD1 or TRBD2 may be the D gene (5 bases each). CDR1 is SGHRS and CDR2 is YFSETQ in the germline V gene. V dropped 3 bases and J dropped 3 bases, with 13 bases sitting between them. The CDR3 spans 14 residues. The CDR3 bases are TGCGCCAGCAGCTCCGGGACCACCATCTACGAGCAGTACTTC. Translation gives CASSSGTTIYEQYF. The full variable domain, in which reference TRBV5-1 and TRBJ2-7 provide the parts outside the CDR3, is KAGVTQTPRYLIKTRGQQVTLSCSPISGHRSVSWYQQTPGQGLQFLFEYFSETQRNKGNFPGRFSGRQFSNSRSEMNVSTLELGDSALYLCASSSGTTIYEQYFGPGTRLTVT.

This clonotype came up a few times. The rearrangement uses TRBV7-8 and TRBJ2-7, with TRBD2 matching over 7 bases. From germline, CDR1 is SGHVS and CDR2 FQNEAQ. V lost 3 bases, J lost 0 bases, and 5 bases stayed unmatched. The CDR3 has 15 amino acids. The CDR3 spells CASSFYREDSYEQYF. CDR3 DNA sequence: TGTGCCAGCAGCTTCTACCGGGAGGACTCCTACGAGCAGTACTTC.

The chain uses TRBV7-9 and TRBJ2-3; the match to TRBD2 covers 7 bases. This CDR3 is 17 amino acids long. Germline assignment: CDR1 SEHNR and CDR2 FQNEAQ (reference sequence). After removal of 1 base from V and 0 bases from J, the junction contained 7 bases not matched to a gene. The CDR3 sequence is CASSLVGGGTSTDTQYF. DNA for the CDR3: TGTGCCAGCAGCTTAGTAGGCGGGGGAACTAGCACAGATACGCAGTATTTT.

The chain couples TRBV7-9 to TRBJ2-7, with TRBD1 matching over 8 bases. CDR3 size: 16 residues. V dropped 2 bases and J dropped 4; count of bases not matched to a gene: 10. Germline V lookup: CDR1 SEHNR, CDR2 FQNEAQ (reference sequence). The CDR3 coding sequence is TGTGCCAGCAGCTTACCCCTCGGACAGGGAGTGTACGAGCAGTACTTC. As protein: CASSLPLGQGVYEQYF.

This clonotype was counted between two and nine times. The genes are TRBV7-2 and TRBJ1-5; a weak D match, TRBD1 (5 bases). The germline gives CDR1 SGHTA, CDR2 FQGNSA. The ends were cut back, 5 bases at V and 4 bases at J, with 9 bases in the middle. This CDR3 has 13 residues. CDR3 nucleotides: TGTGCCAGCAGCGGGGCAAAGAATCAGCCCCAGCATTTT. It yields the protein CASSGAKNQPQHF.

Ten or more counts support this clonotype. This chain uses TRBV9 with TRBJ2-1, with 7 bases aligning to TRBD1. The CDR3 is 16 amino acids. Germline V gene sequence: CDR1 SGDLS, CDR2 YYNGEE. The V gene end was trimmed by 0 bases and the J gene end by 5 bases; junction bases not matched to a gene: 8. The CDR3 loop is CASSVGSGTVDNEQFF. CDR3 bases: TGTGCCAGCAGCGTAGGTTCCGGGACAGTAGACAATGAGCAGTTCTTC.

The chain links TRBV12-3 or TRBV12-4 to TRBJ2-7; the match to TRBD2 covers 12 bases. The CDR3 contains 18 residues. The V gene end was trimmed by 10 bases and the J gene end by 2 bases; junction bases not matched to a gene: 18. DNA of the CDR3: TGTGCCATCTGCCAACTAGCGGGAGGCCCCCCGGTGGCCTACGAGCAGTACTTC. Amino acid sequence: CAICQLAGGPPVAYEQYF.

CDR3 bases: TGTGCCAGCAGTTACTCGGGCAGGTCTACCTACAATGAGCAGTTCTTC. Translation: CASSYSGRSTYNEQFF. The chain combines TRBV6-5 with TRBJ2-1; D remains ambiguous. The germline V gene has CDR1 MNHEY and CDR2 SVGAGI. Trimming removed 0 bases from V and 2 bases from J, with 11 bases in between. The CDR3 consists of 16 residues.

This clonotype was detected only a few times. This rearrangement joins TRBV5-5 to TRBJ2-7; 9 bases are shared with TRBD2. With V trimmed by 4 bases and J by 0 bases, 8 bases remained unmatched. Germline assignment: CDR1 SGHKS and CDR2 YYEKEE (reference sequence). This CDR3 region has 16 residues. As DNA, the CDR3 is TGTGCCAGCAGCCGGGAACTAGCGGGTAGCTCCTACGAGCAGTACTTC. It translates to CASSRELAGSSYEQYF.

The DNA of the CDR3 is TGCAGTGCTAGAGATCTACCGGGACACGATCCCAATGAGCAGTTCTTC. This codes for CSARDLPGHDPNEQFF. The chain is built from TRBV20-1 and TRBJ2-1; D possibly corresponds to TRBD1 (6 bases). The germline gives CDR1 DFQATT, CDR2 SNEGSKA (reference sequence). The CDR3 length is 16 residues. V was trimmed by 0 bases and J by 6 bases, leaving 18 bases between them.

The rearrangement links TRBV5-1 to TRBJ2-2; D is undetermined. The V and J ends lost 4 bases and 0 bases respectively, with 7 bases between them. Germline CDR1 and CDR2: SGHRS and YFSETQ. This CDR3 spans 14 amino acids. CDR3 DNA sequence: TGCGCCAGCAGCAAAGGAACGAACACCGGGGAGCTGTTTTTT. It translates to CASSKGTNTGELFF. Full variable domain (rest looked up from reference TRBV5-1 and TRBJ2-2): KAGVTQTPRYLIKTRGQQVTLSCSPISGHRSVSWYQQTPGQGLQFLFEYFSETQRNKGNFPGRFSGRQFSNSRSEMNVSTLELGDSALYLCASSKGTNTGELFFGEGSRLTVL.

Many counts were recorded for this clonotype. J is TRBJ2-2 and V is TRBV28; 9 nucleotides match TRBD2. Per germline, CDR1 MDHEN and CDR2 SYDVKM. After removal of 10 bases from V and 4 bases from J, the junction contained 16 bases not matched to a gene. CDR3 size: 17 residues. The CDR3 reads CATENGIAGESTGELFF. In nucleotides, the CDR3 is TGTGCCACCGAGAATGGTATAGCGGGAGAAAGCACCGGGGAGCTGTTTTTT.

This clonotype was seen a handful of times. The chain recombines TRBV3-1 with TRBJ1-1, with a possible D match to TRBD1 (5 bases). V lost 3 bases and J 1 base, leaving 9 bases between the germline ends. The germline CDR1 and CDR2 sequences are LGHDT and YNNKEL (reference sequence). The CDR3 is 14 amino acids. CDR3: CASSQRGQNTEAFF. The DNA for the CDR3 is TGTGCCAGCAGCCAGCGCGGACAGAACACTGAAGCTTTCTTT.

At least ten counts were recorded for this clonotype. The genes are TRBV12-3 or TRBV12-4 and TRBJ1-1; perhaps TRBD1 as D (6 bases). Trimming removed 7 bases at V and 0 bases at J, with 18 bases between. The CDR3 is 16 residues long. The CDR3 loop is CASTPGPGGLNTEAFF. The CDR3, as DNA: TGTGCCAGCACACCCGGGCCGGGGGGCTTGAACACTGAAGCTTTCTTT.